The 27 T cell receptor beta chains presented below share a single source sample, sequenced in a study of beta chain features in type 1 diabetes (dated by TCRdb to 2017 to 2018). Library preparation employed the immunoSEQ multiplex PCR assay. The entire amount of isolated RNA was reverse transcribed using the High Capacity cDNA Reverse Transcription Kit, so the sequenced TCRB transcripts were expressed ones. TCRdb mirrors the immuneACCESS table, restricted to in-frame sequences. Some clones are absent from its copies; in checked studies, under half trace to an unresolved V gene, and the reason for the others is unknown. In all, the sample holds hundreds of thousands of clones, and around 28% of those were seen once. The leading ten clones occupy roughly 0.06% of the sample. The sequenced material came from naive CD4+ T cells from blood. The cell subset or site label, read with the paper, signifies: true naive CD4+ T cells. Every receptor here comes from a man between 18 and 35 years old in good health.

V and J are TRBV4-3 and TRBJ2-1; D is uncertain. The CDR3 is 15 residues long. Between the trimmed V and J ends, which lost 3 bases and 1 base, there was a span of 10 bases. CDR1 LGHNA and CDR2 YSLEER come from the germline V gene. CDR3 amino acids: CASSQASSSYNEQFF. As DNA, the CDR3 is TGCGCCAGCAGCCAGGCCTCGAGTTCCTACAATGAGCAGTTCTTC.

This clone was counted a few times. The chain uses TRBV9 and TRBJ1-4; D might be TRBD1 (5 bases). CDR3 length: 16 residues. Between the trimmed V and J ends, which lost 0 bases and 4 bases, there was a span of 13 bases. Germline V gene lookup returns CDR1 SGDLS and CDR2 YYNGEE. This CDR3 is CASSVDPDRRNEKLFF. Here the CDR3 DNA reads TGTGCCAGCAGCGTAGACCCTGACAGACGTAATGAAAAACTGTTTTTT.

The gene calls are TRBV5-1 and TRBJ2-7; 14 bases are shared with TRBD2. The germline gives CDR1 SGHRS, CDR2 YFSETQ. The CDR3 has 15 amino acids. The V gene end was trimmed by 0 bases and the J gene end by 8 bases; junction bases not matched to a gene: 4. CDR3 coding DNA: TGCGCCAGCAGCTTGGCGGGACTAGCGGGAGAACAGCAGTACTTC. It translates to CASSLAGLAGEQQYF.

This chain connects TRBV25-1 to TRBJ2-7; 9 bases match TRBD1. The germline V gene has CDR1 MGHDK and CDR2 SYGVNS. The V and J ends lost 1 base and 5 bases, in that order; junction bases with no gene match: 6. This CDR3 has 15 amino acids. The chain's CDR3 is CASSEFGTGNHEQYF. Written as DNA, the CDR3 is TGTGCCAGCAGTGAATTCGGGACAGGGAACCACGAGCAGTACTTC.

This clone was seen more than once but under ten times. This rearrangement joins TRBV2 to TRBJ2-2; D is perhaps TRBD2 (6 bases). Germline CDR1 and CDR2: SNHLY and FYNNEI. Trimming shortened V by 3 bases and J by 0 bases, and 11 bases separated the two germline ends. The CDR3 totals 16 residues. The CDR3 DNA reads TGTGCCAGCAGTGATGGCGGGGCCGCGAACACCGGGGAGCTGTTTTTT. Protein: CASSDGGAANTGELFF.

The chain combines TRBV7-2 with TRBJ2-6; D uncertain. V shed 2 bases and J shed 0 bases, with 5 bases lying between them. Germline V gene sequence: CDR1 SGHTA, CDR2 FQGNSA. This CDR3 contains 15 residues. CDR3 nucleotides: TGTGCCAGCAGCTTAAGGAGCTCTGGGGCCAACGTCCTGACTTTC. As protein: CASSLRSSGANVLTF.

This clone was seen just once. The V call is TRBV7-6, the J call TRBJ1-2, with TRBD1 as a possible D gene (6 bases). CDR3 size: 15 residues. Trimming stripped 2 bases from V and 8 bases from J, with 18 bases between. The germline V gene encodes CDR1 SGHVS and CDR2 FNYEAQ. The CDR3 region has the DNA TGTGCCAGCAGCTTACTCCACAGGGACATTCGAGGCTACACCTTC. It codes for CASSLLHRDIRGYTF.

This clone was seen only a few times. The gene calls are TRBV10-1 and TRBJ2-3, with 14 nucleotides matching TRBD2. J was trimmed by 3 bases and V by 5 bases; bases with no gene match: 7. The CDR3 is 17 residues long. Germline CDR1 and CDR2: WNHNN and SYGVQD (reference sequence). CDR3 DNA sequence: TGCGCCAGCAGTCCGGGACTAGCGGGAGTCCTGACAGATACGCAGTATTTT. This translates into CASSPGLAGVLTDTQYF.

The chain carries TRBV29-1 and TRBJ2-5, with TRBD2 matching 10 bases. CDR1 is SQVTM and CDR2 is ANQGSEA in the germline V gene. The CDR3 has 17 residues. J lost 0 bases, V lost 3 bases, and 10 bases had no gene match. The CDR3 here is CSVELLGTSANQETQYF. In DNA form, the CDR3 reads TGCAGCGTTGAGTTACTTGGGACTAGCGCCAACCAAGAGACCCAGTACTTC.

This clone was seen a handful of times. This rearrangement joins TRBV25-1 to TRBJ2-5, with TRBD1 matching over 7 bases. CDR1 is MGHDK and CDR2 is SYGVNS in the germline V gene. The V gene end was trimmed by 3 bases and the J gene end by 2 bases; junction bases not matched to a gene: 9. The CDR3 is 16 amino acids. CDR3 in amino acids: CASSDPRQGSQETQYF. The CDR3 DNA sequence: TGTGCCAGCAGTGATCCCAGACAGGGCTCTCAAGAGACCCAGTACTTC.

The V gene is TRBV10-3, the J gene TRBJ2-6; D is uncertain. The length of the CDR3 is 14 residues. CDR1 is ENHRY and CDR2 is SYGVKD in the germline V gene. V was pared by 4 bases and J by 13 bases, with 17 bases between. Here the CDR3 DNA reads TGTGCCATCAGTGTCTTGGACGAAAAAAAGGTCCTGACTTTC. Translated: CAISVLDEKKVLTF.

This chain uses TRBV29-1 with TRBJ1-2, with 7 positions matching TRBD1. Germline loops: CDR1 SQVTM, CDR2 ANQGSEA. This CDR3 is built from 16 residues. Trimming cost V 6 bases and J 0 bases; bases outside gene matches: 13. The CDR3: CSVTPGQIISNYGYTF. The CDR3 DNA sequence: TGCAGCGTGACACCGGGACAGATCATTTCTAACTATGGCTACACCTTC.

This sequence joins TRBV30 and TRBJ2-7; D could derive from TRBD1 or TRBD2 (6 bases each). V lost 1 base and J lost 0, with 19 bases in between. Per germline, CDR1 GTSNPN and CDR2 SVGIG (reference sequence). This CDR3 has 17 amino acids. CDR3: CAWSGSGAGPSSYEQYF. The CDR3 DNA sequence: TGTGCCTGGAGTGGGTCGGGGGCCGGCCCCAGCTCCTACGAGCAGTACTTC.

The V call is TRBV28, the J call TRBJ1-3, with a tentative D call TRBD1 (5 bases). Trimming stripped 5 bases from V and 1 base from J, with 12 bases between. Germline lookup yields CDR1 MDHEN and CDR2 SYDVKM. The CDR3 is 15 amino acids. CDR3 in DNA: TGTGCCAGCAGTCCCGCGGGGGTTTCTGGAAACACCATATATTTT. Its translation: CASSPAGVSGNTIYF. The full variable domain, its missing parts supplied by reference TRBV28 and TRBJ1-3, is DVKVTQSSRYLVKRTGEKVFLECVQDMDHENMFWYRQDPGLGLRLIYFSYDVKMKEKGDIPEGYSVSREKKERFSLILESASTNQTSMYLCASSPAGVSGNTIYFGEGSWLTVV.

This clone was seen a few times. The chain has TRBV11-2 and TRBJ2-7; 7 bases map to TRBD1. V gave up 5 bases and J gave up 2 bases; unmatched junction bases: 6. CDR1 and CDR2 from the germline V gene are SGHAT and FQNNGV. This CDR3 region has 14 residues. CDR3 coding DNA: TGTGCCAGCAGCCCCGACAGGGTCCCCTACGAGCAGTACTTC. Its protein product is CASSPDRVPYEQYF.

This clone came up a few times. The J gene is TRBJ1-4, the V gene TRBV28, with D possibly TRBD1 on 5 matching bases. The CDR3 extends over 14 amino acids. The V gene lost 6 bases and the J gene lost 1 base, with 9 bases spanning the gap. Germline V gives CDR1 MDHEN, CDR2 SYDVKM. The CDR3 nucleotides are TGTGCCAGCAGGCAGGGAGGAACTAATGAAAAACTGTTTTTT. This encodes CASRQGGTNEKLFF.

This chain joins TRBV25-1 and TRBJ2-7, with D possibly being TRBD1 or TRBD2 (5 bases each). CDR1 is MGHDK, CDR2 SYGVNS, per germline. The CDR3 is 15 residues long. V was cut by 1 base and J by 4 bases, with 14 bases left in between. In nucleotides, the CDR3 is TGTGCCAGCAGTGAATTGGGACCTGTTTCGTACGAGCAGTACTTC. This translates into CASSELGPVSYEQYF.

J is TRBJ1-2 and V is TRBV4-1; D is ambiguous. Germline lookup yields CDR1 MGHRA and CDR2 YSYEKL. This CDR3 is built from 15 residues. V lost 1 base and J 8 bases, leaving 17 bases between the germline ends. The CDR3 protein is CASSQARLVTPGYTF. Written as DNA, the CDR3 is TGCGCCAGCAGCCAAGCCCGGTTAGTTACGCCCGGCTACACCTTC.

DNA for the CDR3: TGTGCCAGCAGTTTAAGGGCCGGGACAGGCCTTCCCGATGGCTACACCTTC. Translated, it gives CASSLRAGTGLPDGYTF. The V and J genes are TRBV27 and TRBJ1-2, with 8 positions matching TRBD1. CDR3 length: 17 amino acids. In germline, CDR1 is MNHEY, CDR2 SMNVEV (reference sequence). V shed 2 bases and J 6 bases; nucleotides not matched to a gene: 14.

This clone was seen a few times. This chain links TRBV6-1 with TRBJ2-7; 8 bases fit TRBD1. Germline values: CDR1 MNHNS, CDR2 SASEGT. V lost 5 bases, J lost 3 bases, and 6 bases stayed unmatched. The CDR3 loop spans 14 amino acids. CDR3 in amino acids: CASSNRDRSYEQYF. The CDR3 region has the DNA TGTGCCAGCAGTAACCGGGACAGGAGCTACGAGCAGTACTTC.

Points on this clone: This sample also contains other DNA sequences that code for the same CDR3. CDR3 residues: CAWQADRALYGYTF. In DNA form, the CDR3 reads TGTGCCTGGCAAGCGGACAGGGCTCTCTATGGCTACACCTTC. The gene calls are TRBV30 and TRBJ1-2, with 8 bases that match TRBD1. Germline lookup yields CDR1 GTSNPN and CDR2 SVGIG (reference sequence). Trimming cost V 5 bases and J 4 bases; bases outside gene matches: 9. The CDR3 has 14 residues. Using reference TRBV30 and TRBJ1-2 for the parts outside the CDR3, the full variable domain is SQTIHQWPATLVQPVGSPLSLECTVEGTSNPNLYWYRQAAGRGLQLLFYSVGIGQISSEVPQNLSASRPQDRQFILSSKKLLLSDSGFYLCAWQADRALYGYTFGSGTRLTVV.

This clone has more than one count but fewer than ten. The V call is TRBV19, the J call TRBJ1-2, with D unresolved. This CDR3 is built from 13 residues. The germline V gene has CDR1 LNHDA and CDR2 SQIVND (reference sequence). V was pared by 1 base and J by 8 bases, with 11 bases between. For the CDR3, the DNA is TGTGCCAGTAGTATAGCCAGGACGGGCGGCTACACCTTC. Protein sequence: CASSIARTGGYTF.

This CDR3 is CASSLPLRGATTDTQYF. The CDR3 nucleotides read TGTGCCAGCAGCTTGCCCCTGCGCGGGGCGACCACAGATACGCAGTATTTT. J is TRBJ2-3 and V is TRBV7-9, with D maybe TRBD2 (6 bases). Trimming took 3 bases from V and 2 from J, leaving 18 bases between them. CDR1 and CDR2 from the germline V gene are SEHNR and FQNEAQ (reference sequence). This CDR3 is 17 amino acids long. The variable domain in full, completed from reference TRBV7-9 and TRBJ2-3, reads DTGVSQNPRHKITKRGQNVTFRCDPISEHNRLYWYRQTLGQGPEFLTYFQNEAQLEKSRLLSDRFSAERPKGSFSTLEIQRTEQGDSAMYLCASSLPLRGATTDTQYFGPGTRLTVL.

The chain carries TRBV5-4 and TRBJ2-3; D is unresolved. The germline V gene encodes CDR1 SGHNT and CDR2 YYREEE (reference sequence). Trimming took 2 bases from V and 0 from J, leaving 16 bases between them. The CDR3 spans 17 residues. The CDR3 here is CASSFGLQDWSTDTQYF. The CDR3 DNA reads TGTGCCAGCAGCTTCGGCCTACAAGACTGGAGCACAGATACGCAGTATTTT.

About this clone itself: The same CDR3 arises from other DNA sequences in this sample as well. The chain is built from TRBV5-1 and TRBJ2-5; TRBD1 might be the D (6 bases). The CDR3 has 13 residues. V was trimmed by 4 bases and J by 2 bases, leaving 9 bases between them. Germline V gene lookup returns CDR1 SGHRS and CDR2 YFSETQ. This CDR3 reads CASSRGQQETQYF. Written as DNA, the CDR3 is TGCGCCAGCAGCAGAGGACAGCAAGAGACCCAGTACTTC.

On this clone itself: Other DNA sequences in the sample encode the same CDR3. The genes are TRBV19 and TRBJ2-2; 7 nucleotides match TRBD1. Germline-derived CDR1 and CDR2 are LNHDA and SQIVND (reference sequence). The V and J ends lost 7 bases and 2 bases, in that order; junction bases with no gene match: 4. The CDR3 is 14 residues long. CDR3 DNA: TGTGCCAGTATCAGGACAGGTAACACCGGGGAGCTGTTTTTT. Protein sequence: CASIRTGNTGELFF.

This clone was found a few times. The CDR3 protein is CSAGSNEKLFF. The CDR3 DNA sequence: TGCAGCGCTGGTTCTAATGAAAAACTGTTTTTT. The gene calls are TRBV20-1 and TRBJ1-4; no reliable D call. This CDR3 comprises 11 residues. Germline assignment: CDR1 DFQATT and CDR2 SNEGSKA (reference sequence).